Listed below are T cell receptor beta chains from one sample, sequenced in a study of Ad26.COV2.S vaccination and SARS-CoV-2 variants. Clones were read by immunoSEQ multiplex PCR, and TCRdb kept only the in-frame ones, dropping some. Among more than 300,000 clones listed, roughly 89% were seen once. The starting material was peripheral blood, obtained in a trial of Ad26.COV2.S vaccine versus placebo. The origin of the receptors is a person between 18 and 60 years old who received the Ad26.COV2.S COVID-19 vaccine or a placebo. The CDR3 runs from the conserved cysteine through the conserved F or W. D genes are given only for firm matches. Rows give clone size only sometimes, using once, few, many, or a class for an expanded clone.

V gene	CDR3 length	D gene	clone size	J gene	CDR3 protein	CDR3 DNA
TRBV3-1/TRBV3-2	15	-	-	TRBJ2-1	CASSQSASSYNEQFF	TGTGCCAGCAGCCAATCCGCGAGCTCCTACAATGAGCAGTTCTTC
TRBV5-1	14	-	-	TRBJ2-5	CASSQGAVQETQYF	TGCGCCAGCAGCCAAGGGGCGGTCCAAGAGACCCAGTACTTC
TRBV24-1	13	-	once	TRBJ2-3	CATSPSNRDTQYF	TGTGCCACCAGTCCGTCGAATCGGGATACGCAGTATTTT
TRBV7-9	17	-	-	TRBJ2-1	CASSLVSGPSSYNEQFF	TGTGCCAGCAGCTTAGTCAGCGGTCCGAGCTCCTACAATGAGCAGTTCTTC
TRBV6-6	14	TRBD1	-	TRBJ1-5	CASNDREPSQPQHF	TGTGCCAGCAACGACAGGGAACCAAGTCAGCCCCAGCATTTT
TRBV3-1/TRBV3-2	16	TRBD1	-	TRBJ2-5	CASSLSGTGATKTQYF	TGTGCCAGCAGCCTATCCGGGACAGGGGCGACGAAGACCCAGTACTTC
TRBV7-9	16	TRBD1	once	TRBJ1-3	CASSTRRQGSGNTIYF	TGTGCCAGCAGCACCAGGCGACAGGGGTCTGGAAACACCATATATTTT
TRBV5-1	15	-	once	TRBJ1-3	CASSSTGLSGNTIYF	TGCGCCAGCAGCTCGACAGGATTATCTGGAAACACCATATATTTT
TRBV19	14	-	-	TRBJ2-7	CASSLQGTYYEQYF	TGTGCCAGTAGTCTCCAGGGGACCTACTACGAGCAGTACTTC
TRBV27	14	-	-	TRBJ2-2	CASREAPTRGELFF	TGTGCCAGCAGAGAGGCCCCTACGAGGGGGGAGCTGTTTTTT
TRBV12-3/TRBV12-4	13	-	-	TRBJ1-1	CATRRTGNTEAFF	TGTGCCACACGACGGACGGGCAACACTGAAGCTTTCTTT
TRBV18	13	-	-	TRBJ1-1	CASSPTRNTEAFF	TGTGCCAGCTCACCAACACGGAACACTGAAGCTTTCTTT
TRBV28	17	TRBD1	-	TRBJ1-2	CASSLILLGQGTYGYTF	TGTGCCAGCAGTTTAATCCTTCTGGGACAGGGGACCTATGGCTACACCTTC
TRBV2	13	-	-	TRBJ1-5	CASNGQINQPQHF	TGTGCCAGCAACGGGCAGATAAATCAGCCCCAGCATTTT
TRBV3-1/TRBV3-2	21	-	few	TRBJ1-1	CASSQDLDWRRLEGLNTEAFF	TGTGCCAGCAGCCAAGATCTTGATTGGCGTCGTCTGGAGGGGCTGAACACTGAAGCTTTCTTT
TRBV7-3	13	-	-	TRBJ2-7	CASSLDRTYEQYF	TGTGCCAGCAGCTTAGACAGGACCTACGAGCAGTACTTC
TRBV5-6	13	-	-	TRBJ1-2	CASSLPDSYGYTF	TGTGCCAGCAGCTTACCCGACAGCTATGGCTACACCTTC
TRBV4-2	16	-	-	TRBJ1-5	CASSQDGPDSNQPQHF	TGTGCCAGCAGCCAAGATGGCCCGGACAGTAATCAGCCCCAGCATTTT
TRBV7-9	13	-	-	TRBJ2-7	CASSLALVSEQYF	TGTGCCAGCAGCTTAGCCTTAGTGAGCGAGCAGTACTTC
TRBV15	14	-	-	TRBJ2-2	CATSRDRFGGELFF	TGTGCCACCAGCAGAGATCGATTTGGCGGGGAGCTGTTTTTT
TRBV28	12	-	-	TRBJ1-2	CASSLENYGYTF	TGTGCCAGCAGTTTGGAAAACTATGGCTACACCTTC
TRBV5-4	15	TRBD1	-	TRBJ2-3	CASSRQGALTDTQYF	TGTGCCAGCAGCCGACAGGGGGCCTTGACAGATACGCAGTATTTT
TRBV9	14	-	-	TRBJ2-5	CASSVSTGLETQYF	TGTGCCAGCAGCGTAAGCACAGGGTTGGAGACCCAGTACTTC
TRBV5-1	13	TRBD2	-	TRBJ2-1	CASSSGTSGQQFF	TGCGCCAGCAGCTCCGGGACTAGCGGTCAGCAGTTCTTC
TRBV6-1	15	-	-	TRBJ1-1	CASSDAAALNTEAFF	TGTGCCAGCAGTGACGCCGCAGCCTTGAACACTGAAGCTTTCTTT
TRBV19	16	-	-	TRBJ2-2	CASRRELADNTGELFF	TGTGCCAGTAGGAGGGAATTAGCGGATAACACCGGGGAGCTGTTTTTT
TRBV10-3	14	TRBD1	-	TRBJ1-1	CAISPGQGKSEAFF	TGTGCCATCAGTCCGGGACAGGGCAAATCTGAAGCTTTCTTT
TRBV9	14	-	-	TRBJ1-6	CASSVAHMNSPLHF	TGTGCCAGCAGCGTAGCACACATGAATTCACCCCTCCACTTT
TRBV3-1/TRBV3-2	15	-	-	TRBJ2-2	CASSQGAGVTGELFF	TGTGCCAGCAGCCAAGGGGCAGGGGTTACCGGGGAGCTGTTTTTT
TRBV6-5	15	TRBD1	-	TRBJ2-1	CASTIGTGPFNEQFF	TGTGCCAGCACCATAGGGACAGGGCCTTTCAATGAGCAGTTCTTC
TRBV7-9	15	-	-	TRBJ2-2	CASSLDGANTGELFF	TGTGCCAGCAGCTTAGACGGTGCGAACACCGGGGAGCTGTTTTTT
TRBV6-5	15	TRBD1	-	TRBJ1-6	CASRQLGQDNSPLHF	TGTGCCAGCAGGCAACTGGGACAGGATAATTCACCCCTCCACTTT
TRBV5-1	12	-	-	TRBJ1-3	CASSTDGNTIYF	TGCGCCAGCAGTACTGATGGAAACACCATATATTTT
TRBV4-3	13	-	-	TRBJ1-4	CASSQDRVGKLFF	TGCGCCAGCAGCCAAGATAGGGTTGGGAAACTGTTTTTT
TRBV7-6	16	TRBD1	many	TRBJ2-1	CASSFLSGQVYNEQFF	TGTGCCAGCAGCTTTCTGTCGGGACAGGTCTACAATGAGCAGTTCTTC
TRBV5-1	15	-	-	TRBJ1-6	CASSPEGKYNSPLHF	TGCGCCAGCAGCCCGGAGGGGAAGTATAATTCACCCCTCCACTTT
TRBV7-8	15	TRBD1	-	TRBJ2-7	CASSSVETGGYEQYF	TGTGCCAGCAGCTCAGTTGAGACAGGGGGGTACGAGCAGTACTTC
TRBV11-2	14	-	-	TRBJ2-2	CASSAGLNTGELFF	TGTGCCAGCAGCGCGGGACTGAACACCGGGGAGCTGTTTTTT
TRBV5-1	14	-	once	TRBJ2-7	CASSSTTGSYEQYF	TGCGCCAGCAGCTCGACAACAGGGTCCTACGAGCAGTACTTC
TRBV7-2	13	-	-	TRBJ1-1	CASSLDTNTEAFF	TGTGCCAGCAGCCTTGACACGAACACTGAAGCTTTCTTT
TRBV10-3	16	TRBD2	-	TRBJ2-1	CAISGQTSGRVDEQFF	TGTGCCATCAGTGGACAGACTAGCGGGAGGGTCGATGAGCAGTTCTTC
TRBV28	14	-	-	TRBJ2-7	CATCSAGGSYEQYF	TGTGCCACCTGTAGCGCAGGGGGGAGCTACGAGCAGTACTTC
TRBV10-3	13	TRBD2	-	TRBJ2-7	CATSSGNSYEQYF	TGTGCCACTTCTAGCGGAAACTCCTACGAGCAGTACTTC
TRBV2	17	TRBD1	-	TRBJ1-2	CASGPDRGHVSNYGYTF	TGTGCCAGCGGCCCGGACAGGGGCCATGTTTCTAACTATGGCTACACCTTC
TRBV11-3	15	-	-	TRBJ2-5	CASSLRGTDQETQYF	TGTGCCAGCAGCTTACGTGGCACAGACCAAGAGACCCAGTACTTC
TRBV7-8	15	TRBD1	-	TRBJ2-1	CASSMRQGAYNEQFF	TGTGCCAGCAGCATGCGACAGGGGGCCTACAATGAGCAGTTCTTC
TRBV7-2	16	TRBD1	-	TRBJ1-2	CASSPFRGQGNYGYTF	TGTGCCAGCAGCCCGTTTCGGGGACAGGGGAACTATGGCTACACCTTC
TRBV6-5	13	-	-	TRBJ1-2	CASSRSVHYGYTF	TGTGCCAGCAGTCGCTCCGTTCACTATGGCTACACCTTC
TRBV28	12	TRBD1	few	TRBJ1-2	CASSTGGYGYTF	TGTGCCAGCAGTACAGGGGGCTATGGCTACACCTTC
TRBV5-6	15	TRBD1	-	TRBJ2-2	CASSWAGGAGGELFF	TGTGCCAGCAGCTGGGCAGGGGGCGCCGGCGGGGAGCTGTTTTTT
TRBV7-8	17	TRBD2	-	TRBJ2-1	CASSHSGWQGGYNEQFF	TGTGCCAGCAGTCATAGTGGGTGGCAGGGAGGGTACAATGAGCAGTTCTTC
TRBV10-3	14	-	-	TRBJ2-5	CAISVGQTQETQYF	TGTGCCATCAGCGTGGGACAAACGCAAGAGACCCAGTACTTC
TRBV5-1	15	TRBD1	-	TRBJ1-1	CASSWTGGRDTEAFF	TGCGCCAGCAGCTGGACAGGGGGGCGGGACACTGAAGCTTTCTTT